This is a list of T cell receptor beta chains from one sample in a study of PD-L1 blockade in urothelial cancer. Sequencing used immunoSEQ multiplex PCR; TCRdb keeps in-frame clones, though not all of them. This table has 66,000 or so clones, roughly 86% appearing once. The sequencing used PBMCs, collected around atezolizumab (anti-PD-L1) treatment. The receptors shown here come from a man between 60 and 75 years old with urothelial cancer. CDR3s include the opening cysteine and the closing phenylalanine or tryptophan. The D gene is left open where the match is weak. Where a row states a size, it is once, few, many or the class of an expanded clone; other rows omit it.

TRBJ2-6	NA	NA	TRBV11-3	CASSLGAGKSGANVLTF	TGTGCCAGCAGCTTAGGGGCAGGGAAATCTGGGGCCAACGTCCTGACTTTC
TRBJ1-2	NA	NA	TRBV19	CASSMNRVLGYTF	TGTGCCAGTAGTATGAACAGGGTTTTGGGCTACACCTTC
TRBJ2-5	NA	TRBD1	TRBV5-6	CASSLGTGGGETQYF	TGTGCCAGCAGCCTAGGGACAGGGGGTGGAGAGACCCAGTACTTC
TRBJ2-7	NA	TRBD1	TRBV28	CASSGTGITYEQYF	TGTGCCAGCAGCGGGACAGGGATTACCTACGAGCAGTACTTC
TRBJ2-5	NA	NA	TRBV7-3	CASSLGSGGKETQYF	TGTGCCAGCAGCCTAGGTTCAGGCGGGAAGGAGACCCAGTACTTC
TRBJ2-1	NA	NA	TRBV6-5	CASTDNSYNEQFF	TGTGCCAGCACAGACAACTCCTACAATGAGCAGTTCTTC
TRBJ2-5	NA	TRBD2	TRBV10-1	CASSTSGSGETQYF	TGCGCCAGCAGTACTAGCGGGAGTGGAGAGACCCAGTACTTC
TRBJ1-2	NA	NA	TRBV5-1	CASSLSPGGYTF	TGCGCCAGCAGCTTAAGCCCAGGGGGCTACACCTTC
TRBJ2-7	once	TRBD2	TRBV7-6	CASSVRLAGGSEQYF	TGTGCCAGCAGCGTTAGACTAGCGGGAGGGAGCGAGCAGTACTTC
TRBJ2-1	NA	NA	TRBV30	CAWRQVSYNEQFF	TGTGCCTGGCGACAGGTGTCCTACAATGAGCAGTTCTTC
TRBJ2-1	NA	NA	TRBV20-1	CTSLLLNEQFF	TGCACCTCTCTCCTGCTAAATGAGCAGTTCTTC
TRBJ2-1	NA	NA	TRBV15	CATSSGGSRLHNEQFF	TGTGCCACCAGCAGTGGGGGGAGCCGGCTCCACAATGAGCAGTTCTTC
TRBJ2-3	NA	TRBD1	TRBV19	CATSRTGGTDTQYF	TGTGCCACCTCAAGGACAGGGGGCACAGATACGCAGTATTTT
TRBJ1-4	NA	TRBD1	TRBV11-2	CASSLDWKGQGGEKLFF	TGTGCCAGCAGCTTAGATTGGAAGGGACAGGGTGGGGAAAAACTGTTTTTT
TRBJ2-1	NA	TRBD1	TRBV10-3	CAINTGTGVANEQFF	TGTGCCATCAATACCGGGACAGGGGTTGCGAATGAGCAGTTCTTC
TRBJ2-6	NA	NA	TRBV27	CASSNSGANVLTF	TGTGCCAGCTCAAACTCTGGGGCCAACGTCCTGACTTTC
TRBJ1-1	NA	NA	TRBV6-5	CASTLEGGTEAFF	TGTGCCAGCACCCTAGAGGGAGGGACTGAAGCTTTCTTT
TRBJ2-5	NA	NA	TRBV5-1	CASSLGGGETQYF	TGCGCCAGCAGCTTGGGCGGCGGAGAGACCCAGTACTTC
TRBJ2-7	NA	NA	TRBV11-2	CASSRTGPNYEQYF	TGTGCCAGCAGCCGCACAGGGCCAAACTACGAGCAGTACTTC
TRBJ2-3	NA	TRBD2	TRBV10-3	CAITAGYRLAGVGTDTQYF	TGTGCCATCACCGCAGGGTACAGGCTAGCGGGGGTTGGTACAGATACGCAGTATTTT
TRBJ2-5	NA	TRBD2	TRBV27	CASSKPSATSGRARETQYF	TGTGCCAGCAGCAAACCCTCCGCTACTAGCGGGAGGGCCCGGGAGACCCAGTACTTC
TRBJ2-1	NA	TRBD2	TRBV10-2	CASSESGTSIGEQFF	TGCGCCAGCAGTGAGTCGGGGACTAGTATCGGTGAGCAGTTCTTC
TRBJ1-2	NA	TRBD1	TRBV28	CASSQGQASYGYTF	TGTGCCAGCAGCCAAGGACAGGCAAGCTATGGCTACACCTTC
TRBJ2-3	NA	TRBD2	TRBV27	CASRNSGFPDTQYF	TGTGCCAGCAGGAATAGCGGGTTTCCAGATACGCAGTATTTT
TRBJ2-7	NA	TRBD1	TRBV5-1	CASSLPTGASSYEQYF	TGCGCCAGCAGCTTACCGACAGGGGCTAGCTCCTACGAGCAGTACTTC
TRBJ2-7	NA	TRBD1	TRBV9	CASSVEVGTGGDEQYF	TGTGCCAGCAGCGTAGAGGTGGGGACAGGGGGCGACGAGCAGTACTTC
TRBJ2-3	NA	NA	TRBV10-1	CASSLTDTQYF	TGCGCCAGCAGTCTAACAGATACGCAGTATTTT
TRBJ1-5	NA	NA	TRBV7-3	CASSLMPGNQPQHF	TGTGCCAGCAGCTTAATGCCAGGCAATCAGCCCCAGCATTTT
TRBJ1-1	NA	TRBD1	TRBV18	CASSGTGGHTEAFF	TGTGCCAGCTCGGGGACAGGGGGCCACACTGAAGCTTTCTTT
TRBJ1-1	NA	TRBD1	TRBV12-5	CASGPRTGKNTEAFF	TGTGCTAGTGGTCCTAGGACAGGGAAGAACACTGAAGCTTTCTTT
TRBJ1-2	NA	NA	TRBV5-4	CASSLSGRGYGYTF	TGTGCCAGCAGCTTGTCAGGCAGGGGTTATGGCTACACCTTC
TRBJ2-7	few	NA	TRBV10-1	CASSESRVGTYEQYF	TGCGCCAGCAGTGAGTCGCGGGTAGGAACCTACGAGCAGTACTTC
TRBJ2-3	NA	TRBD2	TRBV7-9	CASSPRLAGGGDTQYF	TGTGCCAGCAGCCCCAGACTAGCGGGGGGAGGGGATACGCAGTATTTT
TRBJ2-7	NA	NA	TRBV28	CASSLTSWGQTDYEQYF	TGTGCCAGCAGTTTAACCAGCTGGGGGCAGACTGACTACGAGCAGTACTTC
TRBJ1-1	NA	TRBD1	TRBV6-5	CASSSSTGGTFF	TGTGCCAGCAGTTCGTCGACAGGGGGGACTTTCTTT
TRBJ2-7	NA	TRBD2	TRBV7-9	CASSSQRGLATSEQYF	TGTGCCAGCAGCTCCCAGCGGGGACTAGCCACGTCCGAGCAGTACTTC
TRBJ2-3	NA	TRBD2	TRBV5-4	CASSSKAGIDTQYF	TGTGCCAGCAGCTCCAAAGCGGGAATAGATACGCAGTATTTT
TRBJ2-7	NA	NA	TRBV30	CAWSEFQGFASEQYF	TGTGCCTGGAGTGAATTTCAGGGTTTTGCCTCCGAGCAGTACTTC
TRBJ1-1	NA	TRBD1	TRBV6-6	CASSLQRQGWTEAFF	TGTGCCAGCAGTCTCCAGAGACAGGGGTGGACTGAAGCTTTCTTT
TRBJ1-1	NA	TRBD1	TRBV7-2	CASSSTGGWTEAFF	TGTGCCAGCAGCTCAACAGGGGGCTGGACTGAAGCTTTCTTT
TRBJ2-3	NA	NA	TRBV7-2	CASRSSTDTQYF	TGTGCCAGCAGGTCTAGCACAGATACGCAGTATTTT
TRBJ2-5	NA	NA	TRBV7-3	CASSLLGRETQYF	TGTGCCAGCAGCTTATTGGGGCGGGAGACCCAGTACTTC
TRBJ2-7	NA	NA	TRBV12-1	CASRRTGSKVYEQYF	TGTGCCAGCAGACGAACAGGGAGTAAGGTCTACGAGCAGTACTTC
TRBJ1-3	NA	NA	TRBV9	CASSFGGNTIYF	TGTGCCAGCAGCTTCGGTGGAAACACCATATATTTT
TRBJ2-7	NA	TRBD2	TRBV28	CASSLISGRFNEQYF	TGTGCCAGCAGTCTAATCAGCGGGAGGTTCAACGAGCAGTACTTC
TRBJ1-1	few	NA	TRBV2	CASSPGRTEAFF	TGTGCCAGCAGTCCAGGGAGGACTGAAGCTTTCTTT
TRBJ2-1	NA	TRBD2	TRBV7-9	CASSDGLAGFTYNEQFF	TGTGCCAGCAGCGATGGACTAGCGGGATTTACCTACAATGAGCAGTTCTTC
TRBJ2-5	once	NA	TRBV15	CATSSHTRNYQETQYF	TGTGCCACCAGCAGTCACACCAGGAATTACCAAGAGACCCAGTACTTC
TRBJ2-7	NA	NA	TRBV5-1	CASSIYSSYEQYF	TGCGCCAGCAGCATCTATAGCTCCTACGAGCAGTACTTC
TRBJ1-3	NA	NA	TRBV7-3	CASSPPAGNTIYF	TGTGCCAGCAGCCCCCCCGCCGGGAACACCATATATTTT
TRBJ1-2	NA	TRBD1	TRBV6-5	CASSPGQGVIGYTF	TGTGCCAGCAGTCCGGGACAGGGTGTTATTGGCTACACCTTC
TRBJ1-2	NA	NA	TRBV19	CASSSPGRTNYGYTF	TGTGCCAGTAGTTCGCCCGGGAGAACTAACTATGGCTACACCTTC
TRBJ2-3	NA	NA	TRBV18	CASSPLSAGTDTQYF	TGTGCCAGCTCACCCCTAAGTGCGGGCACAGATACGCAGTATTTT
TRBJ1-3	NA	NA	TRBV5-6	CASSYLGDYSGNTIYF	TGTGCCAGCAGCTACCTAGGTGATTACTCTGGAAACACCATATATTTT
TRBJ2-5	NA	NA	TRBV11-3	CASSFGGAGETQYF	TGTGCCAGCAGCTTTGGGGGGGCAGGAGAGACCCAGTACTTC